One and the same sample provided the 16 T cell receptor beta chains below, sequenced in a study of spatial heterogeneity in lung cancer. Time point denoted: blood at routine non-recurrence follow-up after resection. MiXCR, applied by TCRdb to the 5' RACE reads, yields one record per CDR3 protein. This table has roughly 110,000 distinct CDR3 sequences, approximately 10% appearing once. The sequenced sample was PBMCs, obtained at follow-up. Receptor source: a female donor with early-stage non-small cell lung cancer.

The V and J genes are TRBV12-3 or TRBV12-4 and TRBJ1-2; maybe TRBD1 (5 bases). V was pared by 7 bases and J by 9 bases, with 18 bases between. This CDR3 comprises 13 residues. The CDR3 DNA follows: TGTGCCAGCAAAGGGCAGGGTAGTTTCAGCTACACCTTC. It translates to CASKGQGSFSYTF.

In its sample, this clonotype was seen a few times. The genes are TRBV20-1 and TRBJ2-7, with D possibly being TRBD1 (6 bases). The germline gives CDR1 DFQATT, CDR2 SNEGSKA (reference sequence). V was shortened by 5 bases and J by 1 base, with 12 bases between the two germline ends. There are 13 residues in the CDR3. This CDR3 is CSARRGQSYEQYF. Written as DNA, the CDR3 is TGCAGTGCTCGCCGAGGACAGTCCTACGAGCAGTACTTC.

This clonotype was counted between two and nine times. This chain uses TRBV6-6 with TRBJ1-2; a weak D match, TRBD1 (6 bases). V shed 6 bases and J shed 4 bases, with 15 bases lying between them. CDR3 length: 14 residues. CDR1 is MNHNY, CDR2 SVGAGI, per germline (reference sequence). DNA for the CDR3: TGTGCCAGCAGAAAAGAGGGGGGCGGCTATGGCTACACCTTC. Its protein is CASRKEGGGYGYTF.

The chain is built from TRBV28 and TRBJ1-6; the D is unclear. This CDR3 region has 14 residues. The V gene lost 5 bases and the J gene lost 0 bases, with 5 bases spanning the gap. Germline V gives CDR1 MDHEN, CDR2 SYDVKM. The chain's CDR3 is CASSPSSYNSPLHF. DNA of the CDR3: TGTGCCAGCAGTCCGAGCTCCTATAATTCACCCCTCCACTTT.

This clonotype showed up just a few times. The chain combines TRBV30 with TRBJ2-3; 8 bases map to TRBD2. There are 14 residues in the CDR3. V shed 2 bases and J 4 bases; nucleotides not matched to a gene: 5. Germline-derived CDR1 and CDR2 are GTSNPN and SVGIG (reference sequence). CDR3 loop: CAWSPGGAPDTQYF. The DNA of the CDR3 is TGTGCCTGGAGTCCGGGGGGGGCACCAGATACGCAGTATTTT. Full variable domain (missing parts from reference TRBV30 and TRBJ2-3): SQTIHQWPATLVQPVGSPLSLECTVEGTSNPNLYWYRQAAGRGLQLLFYSVGIGQISSEVPQNLSASRPQDRQFILSSKKLLLSDSGFYLCAWSPGGAPDTQYFGPGTRLTVL.

This clonotype occurred a few times. In nucleotides, the CDR3 is TGTGCCACCAGTGATTGGCAGCCGCCCGCGGGAACCACCGGGGAGCTGTTTTTT. Translating it yields CATSDWQPPAGTTGELFF. The chain couples TRBV24-1 to TRBJ2-2; a weak D match, TRBD2 (6 bases). V lost 2 bases and J lost 4, with 19 bases in between. The CDR3 extends over 18 amino acids. Germline lookup yields CDR1 KGHDR and CDR2 SFDVKD.

The V and J genes are TRBV16 and TRBJ1-1, with D perhaps TRBD1 (5 bases). This CDR3 region has 11 residues. CDR1 and CDR2 from the germline V gene are KGHSY and FQNENV. V was shortened by 2 bases and J by 7 bases, with 5 bases between the two germline ends. The CDR3 DNA is TGTGCCAGCAGCCAAGACAGTGAAGCTTTCTTT. It is translated as CASSQDSEAFF.

This clonotype was seen just once. The chain is built from TRBV18 and TRBJ2-7, with D tentatively TRBD2 (6 bases). Germline CDR1 reads KGHSH; CDR2 reads LQKENI. The length of the CDR3 is 14 residues. Trimming left V 3 bases short and J 5 bases short, with 14 bases between. CDR3 protein: CASSPQTSGDEQYF. In DNA, the CDR3 is TGTGCCAGCTCACCCCAAACCTCGGGAGACGAGCAGTACTTC.

This clonotype was counted a few times. This chain joins TRBV20-1 and TRBJ2-7; D gene uncertain. The CDR3 has 11 residues. Germline CDR1 DFQATT, CDR2 SNEGSKA (reference sequence). V gave up 7 bases and J gave up 7 bases, with 14 bases separating them. The CDR3 sequence: CSGFAQTEQYF. The CDR3 nucleotides read TGCAGTGGCTTTGCTCAGACTGAGCAGTACTTC.

In its sample, this clonotype was seen a few times. The chain has TRBV10-1 and TRBJ1-5, with a tentative D call TRBD1 (5 bases). This CDR3 contains 14 residues. CDR1 and CDR2 (germline): WNHNN, SYGVQD (reference sequence). Between the trimmed V and J ends, which lost 3 bases and 7 bases, there was a span of 13 bases. For the CDR3, the DNA is TGCGCCAGCAGTGAAGGGACGGCCGGCCAGCCCCAGCATTTT. Translation gives CASSEGTAGQPQHF.

This clonotype was counted only a few times. V and J are TRBV24-1 and TRBJ2-1; 9 positions match TRBD1. This CDR3 spans 18 amino acids. With V trimmed by 4 bases and J by 9 bases, 18 bases remained unmatched. CDR1 is KGHDR and CDR2 is SFDVKD in the germline V gene. The CDR3 sequence is CATSDLSIRDRVDSEQFF. The CDR3, as DNA: TGTGCCACCAGTGACCTTTCTATCCGGGACAGGGTCGATAGTGAGCAGTTCTTC.

This clonotype was detected a few times. The V call is TRBV18, the J call TRBJ1-1; D uncertain. The length of the CDR3 is 14 residues. In germline, CDR1 is KGHSH, CDR2 LQKENI. V lost 0 bases and J 1 base, leaving 6 bases between the germline ends. This chain's CDR3 is CASSPPSQNTEAFF. For the CDR3, the DNA is TGTGCCAGCTCACCACCTTCGCAGAACACTGAAGCTTTCTTT.

In its sample, this clonotype was seen a few times. The V and J genes are TRBV2 and TRBJ2-2; D is possibly TRBD1 (7 bases). Trimming took off 8 bases at V and 6 bases at J, with 19 bases between the two ends. This CDR3 is 15 amino acids long. Germline V lookup: CDR1 SNHLY, CDR2 FYNNEI. The CDR3 reads CASLGRGQIPGELFF. CDR3 DNA sequence: TGTGCCAGCCTAGGGCGGGGACAGATTCCCGGGGAGCTGTTTTTT.

There are many counts of this clonotype. The chain carries TRBV5-1 and TRBJ2-4; D possibly corresponds to TRBD2 (6 bases). Germline V CDR1 and CDR2: SGHRS, YFSETQ. The CDR3 runs 16 residues. The V gene lost 4 bases and the J gene lost 0 bases, with 14 bases spanning the gap. This CDR3 is CASSPIGGLAKNIQYF. The CDR3 coding sequence is TGCGCCAGCAGCCCCATCGGAGGGCTAGCCAAAAACATTCAGTACTTC. The full variable domain, completed using reference TRBV5-1 and TRBJ2-4, is KAGVTQTPRYLIKTRGQQVTLSCSPISGHRSVSWYQQTPGQGLQFLFEYFSETQRNKGNFPGRFSGRQFSNSRSEMNVSTLELGDSALYLCASSPIGGLAKNIQYFGAGTRLSVL.

This clonotype has ten or more counts. V usage is TRBV28 and J usage is TRBJ2-7; D possibly uses TRBD1 or TRBD2 (6 bases each). V lost 5 bases and J 0 bases, leaving 26 bases between the germline ends. The CDR3 has 19 amino acids. Germline-derived CDR1 and CDR2 are MDHEN and SYDVKM. The CDR3 DNA reads TGTGCCAGCAGTCCAGGTCCGGGGGCGTGGGGCAAAAGCTCCTACGAGCAGTACTTC. Its translation is CASSPGPGAWGKSSYEQYF.

This clonotype has ten or more counts. As DNA, the CDR3 is TGCAGTGCTAGGGTACACGTCCAAGGCTACAATGAGCAGTTCTTC. It encodes CSARVHVQGYNEQFF. This chain joins TRBV20-1 and TRBJ2-1; D is uncertain. Between the trimmed V and J ends, which lost 3 bases and 3 bases, there was a span of 15 bases. The germline V gene has CDR1 DFQATT and CDR2 SNEGSKA (reference sequence). The CDR3 spans 15 residues.